This entry is about one T cell receptor beta chain. Original processing methods: Quantification of nucleated cells was approximated via reference gene primer amplification. Using immunoSEQ multiplex PCR, the repertoire was profiled, and TCRdb retains in-frame clones only, with some absent. The D gene and trimming were derived from the DNA, and the V and J assignments and clone size from that table. The sample has about 100,000 clones, around 90% seen once; the top ten hold approximately 5.4%. The CDR3 consists of 19 residues. Enrolment of Seattle patients took place during active infection, and they were followed longitudinally. This sample is drawn from a study of blood T cell repertoires in COVID-19. On the study more broadly: Whether acute or convalescent, the COVID-19 samples came from the United States, Italy and Spain. PBMCs, B-cell-depleted T cells, or T cells were the source of the cDNA or gDNA that made up the material.

The source material was peripheral blood. This chain connects TRBV21-1 to TRBJ1-5; the D call in the table, TRBD1, was not verified against the DNA. TRBV21-1 is noted as a pseudogene. This sequence originates from a woman in her 50s with COVID-19, enrolled during active disease. The CDR3, as DNA: TGTGCCAGCAGCAAAATCTTTACGTACAGAGAATATAGCAATCAGCCCCAGCATTTT. Its translation is CASSKIFTYREYSNQPQHF.